This T cell receptor beta chain was sequenced during a study of cytomegalovirus exposure and HLA in healthy donors. Study conclusions and caveats: Among TCR beta chains, those listed as cytomegalovirus-associated numbered 164.

A remark on this clone: The antigen remains undetermined.

This PCR relied on a set of 60 Vbeta primers and 13 Jbeta primers. Repertoires were generated with immunoSEQ multiplex PCR, while TCRdb's copy carries only in-frame clones and drops some. Here the sample table reports about 160,000 clones. The ends lost 2 bases at V and 4 bases at J; junction bases unmatched: 1. Germline V CDR1 and CDR2: KGHSH, LQKENI. This CDR3 has 15 residues. The specimen sequenced was PBMCs. The TCR sequence derives from a woman in her sixties or seventies in good health and CMV-seronegative. The rearrangement uses TRBV18 and TRBJ2-1; 11 bases are a match to TRBD2. CDR3 amino acids: CASSPGLAGYNEQFF. The CDR3 nucleotides are TGTGCCAGCTCACCAGGACTAGCGGGTTACAATGAGCAGTTCTTC.